These 19 T cell receptor beta chains were all obtained from the same sample, sequenced in a study of blood T cell repertoires in COVID-19. Here immunoSEQ multiplex PCR was the method, and the copy in TCRdb shows in-frame clones only, minus some. This sample carries 200,000 to 250,000 clones, around 82% of them seen once, and the ten largest clones take approximately 4.3%. The sample comprised PBMCs or T cells enriched from blood (not recorded which). The receptor set was obtained from a man between 25 and 39 years old with acute COVID-19.

The genes are TRBV5-1 and TRBJ2-3; the D gene is possibly TRBD2 (6 bases). The CDR3 runs 15 residues. Looked up from germline, CDR1 is SGHRS and CDR2 is YFSETQ. With 4 bases removed from V and 1 base from J, the gap between germline ends came to 13 bases. CDR3 in amino acids: CASSGGMRGTDTQYF. CDR3 DNA sequence: TGCGCCAGCAGCGGGGGGATGCGGGGCACAGATACGCAGTATTTT.

The V call is TRBV3-1 (or the pseudogene TRBV3-2), the J call TRBJ1-5; 9 nucleotides align to TRBD1. The CDR3 sequence is 14 residues long. V lost 5 bases to trimming and J lost 8 bases; unmatched junction nucleotides: 7. Germline CDR1 reads LGHDT; CDR2 reads YNNKEL (reference sequence). The CDR3 nucleotides read TGTGCCAGCAGCGACAGGACAGGGGTGAAGCCCCAGCATTTT. Translation: CASSDRTGVKPQHF.

The V call is TRBV7-9, the J call TRBJ1-2; the match to TRBD1 covers 8 bases. V was pared by 5 bases and J by 6 bases, with 20 bases of the junction left unmatched. The length of the CDR3 is 18 residues. CDR1 and CDR2 (germline): SEHNR, FQNEAQ (reference sequence). The CDR3 sequence: CASSPQSMGPSQGDGYTF. The CDR3 region has the DNA TGTGCCAGCAGCCCCCAATCGATGGGACCGTCACAGGGGGATGGCTACACCTTC.

V is TRBV28 and J is TRBJ2-3, with 14 bases aligning to TRBD2. The CDR3 length is 17 residues. Germline V gives CDR1 MDHEN, CDR2 SYDVKM. Trimming removed 6 bases from V and 3 bases from J; junction bases left unmatched: 8. The DNA of the CDR3 is TGTGCCAGCAGCAGACTAGCGGGGGGGCTTTCGACAGATACGCAGTATTTT. This sequence encodes CASSRLAGGLSTDTQYF.

The rearrangement joins TRBV14 to TRBJ1-1, with D possibly matching TRBD1 (6 bases). The CDR3 spans 15 residues. Trimming took off 1 base at V and 3 bases at J, with 12 bases between the two ends. CDR1 is SGHDN, CDR2 FVKESK, per germline. The CDR3 here is CASSQVPQGHTEAFF. In DNA form, the CDR3 reads TGTGCCAGCAGCCAAGTGCCTCAGGGGCACACTGAAGCTTTCTTT.

This sequence joins TRBV3-1 (or the pseudogene TRBV3-2) and TRBJ2-7; perhaps TRBD1 as D (6 bases). V was trimmed by 3 bases and J by 6 bases, leaving 15 bases between them. The CDR3 totals 14 residues. In germline, CDR1 is LGHDT, CDR2 YNNKEL (reference sequence). This CDR3 reads CASSQGRGMSEQYF. The CDR3 DNA sequence: TGTGCCAGCAGCCAGGGCAGGGGAATGAGCGAGCAGTACTTC.

This clone was found a few times. Other nucleotide sequences from this sample produce the same CDR3. The J gene is TRBJ2-5, the V gene TRBV9, with 8 bases identical to TRBD1. V was pared by 3 bases and J by 2 bases, with 6 bases of the junction left unmatched. The CDR3 sequence is 15 residues long. The germline V gene has CDR1 SGDLS and CDR2 YYNGEE. The CDR3 nucleotides are TGTGCCAGCAGCGCCGGACAGGGACTTCAAGAGACCCAGTACTTC. As protein: CASSAGQGLQETQYF. Full variable domain (missing parts from reference TRBV9 and TRBJ2-5): DSGVTQTPKHLITATGQRVTLRCSPRSGDLSVYWYQQSLDQGLQFLIQYYNGEERAKGNILERFSAQQFPDLHSELNLSSLELGDSALYFCASSAGQGLQETQYFGPGTRLLVL.

The sample holds many counts of this clone. The V and J genes are TRBV7-9 and TRBJ2-3; tentative D call: TRBD1 (7 bases). The CDR3 length is 16 residues. Germline CDR1 and CDR2: SEHNR and FQNEAQ (reference sequence). Trimming took 6 bases from V and 4 from J, leaving 20 bases between them. The DNA of the CDR3 is TGTGCCAGCAGACCCCGGCAGGGGGGAGGCCCAGATACGCAGTATTTT. Protein: CASRPRQGGGPDTQYF.

The genes are TRBV5-1 and TRBJ2-5, with 10 bases fitting TRBD2. The CDR3 is 14 amino acids. V was pared by 5 bases and J by 1 base, with 2 bases of the junction left unmatched. CDR1 and CDR2 (germline): SGHRS, YFSETQ. Written as DNA, the CDR3 is TGCGCCAGCAGGAGCGGGGGGGGCCAAGAGACCCAGTACTTC. Amino acid sequence: CASRSGGGQETQYF. Full variable domain (rest looked up from reference TRBV5-1 and TRBJ2-5): KAGVTQTPRYLIKTRGQQVTLSCSPISGHRSVSWYQQTPGQGLQFLFEYFSETQRNKGNFPGRFSGRQFSNSRSEMNVSTLELGDSALYLCASRSGGGQETQYFGPGTRLLVL.

J is TRBJ1-5 and V is TRBV6-5, with D possibly TRBD1 on 5 matching bases. The CDR3 is made up of 15 amino acids. Germline V lookup: CDR1 MNHEY, CDR2 SVGAGI. V dropped 2 bases and J dropped 3 bases, with 11 bases sitting between them. CDR3 protein: CASSYNGGLNQPQHF. Written as DNA, the CDR3 is TGTGCCAGCAGTTACAATGGGGGACTCAATCAGCCCCAGCATTTT.

Comment on this clone: This CDR3 is also generated by other DNA sequences in the sample. The chain combines TRBV6-4 with TRBJ2-3; 14 nucleotides agree with TRBD2. Germline V gene data show CDR1 as MRHNA and CDR2 as SNTAGT. V lost 0 bases to trimming and J lost 4 bases; unmatched junction nucleotides: 0. This CDR3 comprises 16 residues. The CDR3 protein is CASSDSTSGGADTQYF. CDR3 coding DNA: TGTGCCAGCAGTGACTCGACTAGCGGGGGGGCAGATACGCAGTATTTT.

In its sample, this clone was seen many times. The chain uses TRBV5-4 and TRBJ1-2; 7 bases fit TRBD1. V shed 3 bases, J shed 7 bases, and the junction held 3 bases outside the gene matches. The germline gives CDR1 SGHNT, CDR2 YYREEE (reference sequence). The CDR3 runs 12 residues. In nucleotides, the CDR3 is TGTGCCAGCAGCTCGACAGGGTTTGGCTACACCTTC. Translation gives CASSSTGFGYTF.

This sequence joins TRBV19 and TRBJ2-1; 7 nucleotides align to TRBD1. CDR1 LNHDA and CDR2 SQIVND come from the germline V gene (reference sequence). CDR3 length equals 14 residues. With 3 bases clipped from V and 8 bases from J, the junction kept 7 bases outside the gene matches. For the CDR3, the DNA is TGTGCCAGTAGTATCGAGAGGGGGCCTTATGAGCAGTTCTTC. This codes for CASSIERGPYEQFF.

The rearrangement uses TRBV6-4 and TRBJ1-5; weak D call: TRBD1 (5 bases). Germline CDR1 and CDR2: MRHNA and SNTAGT. The CDR3 spans 15 residues. Trimming left V 6 bases short and J 0 bases short, with 12 bases between. This CDR3 is CASSREGSSNQPQHF. The CDR3 DNA reads as TGTGCCAGCAGCAGGGAAGGCTCTAGCAATCAGCCCCAGCATTTT.

The chain uses TRBV27 and TRBJ1-1; D may be TRBD1 (6 bases). The germline CDR1 and CDR2 sequences are MNHEY and SMNVEV (reference sequence). This CDR3 has 13 residues. V was trimmed by 0 bases and J by 5 bases, leaving 7 bases between them. Here the CDR3 reads CASSLSQGTEAFF. The CDR3 coding sequence is TGTGCCAGCAGTTTATCCCAGGGGACTGAAGCTTTCTTT.

The genes are TRBV6-5 and TRBJ1-2; D possibly corresponds to TRBD1 (6 bases). Trimming cost V 4 bases and J 7 bases, with 19 bases left between them. The germline gives CDR1 MNHEY, CDR2 SVGAGI. The CDR3 covers 15 residues. CDR3 bases: TGTGCCAGCAGTTTCCTACAGGGCAGGGGAGCTGGCTACACCTTC. Encoded protein: CASSFLQGRGAGYTF.

This clone appeared a few times. The chain carries TRBV16 and TRBJ1-2; unclear D gene. Trimming shortened V by 5 bases and J by 6 bases, and 13 bases separated the two germline ends. Germline values: CDR1 KGHSY, CDR2 FQNENV. The CDR3 runs to 13 residues. The CDR3 nucleotides are TGTGCCAGCAGCTCAACTCGGGAGGATGGCTACACCTTC. The encoded protein is CASSSTREDGYTF.

The chain uses TRBV9 and TRBJ2-7, with 7 bases aligning to TRBD1. The CDR3 spans 13 residues. V lost 4 bases to trimming and J lost 3 bases; unmatched junction nucleotides: 4. Germline V gene sequence: CDR1 SGDLS, CDR2 YYNGEE. The CDR3 loop reads CASSPGQSYEQYF. The CDR3 nucleotides are TGTGCCAGCAGCCCGGGACAGAGCTACGAGCAGTACTTC.

The rearrangement links TRBV4-1 to TRBJ2-3; 8 nucleotides line up with TRBD2. The germline V gene encodes CDR1 MGHRA and CDR2 YSYEKL. The CDR3 is 16 residues long. The V gene end was trimmed by 1 base and the J gene end by 3 bases; junction bases not matched to a gene: 6. The CDR3 is CASSQVGAGETDTQYF. CDR3 nucleotide sequence: TGCGCCAGCAGCCAAGTAGGAGCGGGGGAAACAGATACGCAGTATTTT.